The 16 T cell receptor beta chains in this list originate from one sample, sequenced in a study of blood T cell repertoires in COVID-19 (dated by TCRdb to about 2020). The library was built by means of the immunoSEQ multiplex PCR assay. TCRdb took this table from immuneACCESS and kept in-frame rearrangements with V and J called. Such tables lack part of the clones; where checked against another copy, unresolved V genes explain under half of the gap, and the rest is unexplained. Counted in this sample were about 410,000 clones; about nine tenths of them appeared once. Approximately 1.5% of the sample belongs to the ten largest clones. The sequenced sample was PBMCs or T cells enriched from blood (not recorded which). Every receptor here comes from a woman aged 30 to 39 who had recovered from COVID-19.

The chain recombines TRBV30 with TRBJ1-1, with D possibly being TRBD1 (5 bases). V lost 8 bases and J 4 bases, leaving 17 bases between the germline ends. This CDR3 has 13 amino acids. Germline CDR1 is GTSNPN and CDR2 is SVGIG (reference sequence). CDR3 nucleotides: TGTGCCCCCGTAAGGGGATGGGGCACTGAAGCTTTCTTT. This gives the protein CAPVRGWGTEAFF.

This clone was seen more than once but under ten times. The chain joins TRBV28 to TRBJ1-6; D remains ambiguous. This CDR3 contains 15 residues. The germline V gene has CDR1 MDHEN and CDR2 SYDVKM. V was trimmed by 9 bases and J by 0 bases, leaving 12 bases between them. CDR3 in DNA: TGTGCCAGTGCTGTCCTGAGCTCCTATAATTCACCCCTCCACTTT. Translated, it gives CASAVLSSYNSPLHF. The full variable domain, rest sourced from reference TRBV28 and TRBJ1-6, is DVKVTQSSRYLVKRTGEKVFLECVQDMDHENMFWYRQDPGLGLRLIYFSYDVKMKEKGDIPEGYSVSREKKERFSLILESASTNQTSMYLCASAVLSSYNSPLHFGNGTRLTVT.

The J gene is TRBJ1-2, the V gene TRBV5-1; tentative D call: TRBD1 (5 bases). Germline V CDR1 and CDR2: SGHRS, YFSETQ. Trimming shortened V by 0 bases and J by 2 bases, and 11 bases separated the two germline ends. This CDR3 contains 15 residues. CDR3 nucleotide sequence: TGCGCCAGCAGCTTGGAGGGAGGGGAGAACTATGGCTACACCTTC. Translation: CASSLEGGENYGYTF. The full variable domain, in which reference TRBV5-1 and TRBJ1-2 provide the parts outside the CDR3, is KAGVTQTPRYLIKTRGQQVTLSCSPISGHRSVSWYQQTPGQGLQFLFEYFSETQRNKGNFPGRFSGRQFSNSRSEMNVSTLELGDSALYLCASSLEGGENYGYTFGSGTRLTVV.

The chain is built from TRBV3-1 (or the pseudogene TRBV3-2) and TRBJ2-7; TRBD2 might be the D (5 bases). The germline gives CDR1 LGHDT, CDR2 YNNKEL (reference sequence). This CDR3 is built from 13 residues. V was pared by 2 bases and J by 5 bases, with 10 bases between. The CDR3 sequence is CASSQPGSNEQYF. CDR3 sequence (DNA): TGTGCCAGCAGCCAACCGGGGAGCAACGAGCAGTACTTC.

This chain links TRBV7-6 with TRBJ1-5, with TRBD1 matching over 7 bases. J gave up 6 bases and V 5 bases, and 10 bases lay outside the gene matches. Germline CDR1 is SGHVS and CDR2 is FNYEAQ. This CDR3 region has 15 residues. CDR3 loop: CASSPEPQGSQPQHF. The CDR3 DNA sequence: TGTGCCAGCAGCCCCGAACCACAGGGGAGTCAGCCCCAGCATTTT.

This chain links TRBV28 with TRBJ2-2, with 11 bases matching TRBD2. This CDR3 region has 19 residues. Trimming at V came to 7 bases and at J to 0 bases, leaving 13 bases not matched to a gene. Germline assignment: CDR1 MDHEN and CDR2 SYDVKM. The CDR3 protein is CASKTPGLAAGSNTGELFF. The DNA for the CDR3 is TGTGCCAGCAAAACTCCGGGACTAGCGGCTGGATCGAACACCGGGGAGCTGTTTTTT.

The rearrangement uses TRBV27 and TRBJ1-5; 8 bases align to TRBD1. CDR1 is MNHEY and CDR2 is SMNVEV in the germline V gene (reference sequence). V lost 7 bases to trimming and J lost 3 bases; unmatched junction nucleotides: 8. This CDR3 has 15 residues. CDR3 sequence reads: CASKPGQVSNQPQHF. In DNA form, the CDR3 reads TGTGCCAGCAAACCGGGACAGGTATCCAATCAGCCCCAGCATTTT.

The chain recombines TRBV6-5 with TRBJ1-4; 8 bases are shared with TRBD1. CDR3 length: 16 residues. Unmatched junction bases numbered 4, after V lost 2 bases and J lost 2 bases. Germline assignment: CDR1 MNHEY and CDR2 SVGAGI. CDR3: CASSYSRGHTNEKLFF. The CDR3 DNA reads as TGTGCCAGCAGTTACAGCAGGGGGCATACTAATGAAAAACTGTTTTTT.

This chain uses TRBV19 with TRBJ2-1; tentatively, D is TRBD2 (6 bases). The germline V gene has CDR1 LNHDA and CDR2 SQIVND (reference sequence). The V end lost 8 bases, the J end lost 4 bases, and 15 bases lay between the germline ends. The CDR3 runs to 14 residues. CDR3 DNA: TGTGCCAGTCGCCTCAGCGGGTATTACAATGAGCAGTTCTTC. As protein: CASRLSGYYNEQFF.

The chain uses TRBV10-3 and TRBJ2-7; 7 nucleotides match TRBD1. The J segment lost 1 base and the V segment lost 5 bases, leaving 11 bases of the junction unmatched. CDR1 and CDR2 (germline): ENHRY, SYGVKD. This CDR3 is 16 amino acids long. Here the CDR3 reads CAISPGTGASSYEQYF. CDR3 DNA sequence: TGTGCCATCAGTCCGGGAACAGGGGCCTCGTCCTACGAGCAGTACTTC.

This clone was found a few times. The rearrangement links TRBV29-1 to TRBJ2-2; TRBD2 agrees at 10 bases. This CDR3 has 16 amino acids. Trimming removed 4 bases from V and 5 bases from J; junction bases left unmatched: 10. Germline V gene lookup returns CDR1 SQVTM and CDR2 ANQGSEA. The CDR3 bases are TGCAGCGTTGGGAACGTAGCGGGGGGCGGTACCGGGGAGCTGTTTTTT. Amino acids: CSVGNVAGGGTGELFF.

The V and J genes are TRBV11-3 and TRBJ2-3; TRBD2 agrees at 13 bases. The germline V gene encodes CDR1 SGHNT and CDR2 YENEEA. The CDR3 covers 15 residues. The V gene end was trimmed by 5 bases and the J gene end by 3 bases; junction bases not matched to a gene: 2. Written as DNA, the CDR3 is TGTGCCAGCAGCCTGACTAGCGGGAGGACAGATACGCAGTATTTT. Protein sequence: CASSLTSGRTDTQYF.

The chain has TRBV19 and TRBJ2-2; D might be TRBD2 (6 bases). This CDR3 spans 14 amino acids. V lost 8 bases and J lost 4, with 14 bases in between. Germline CDR1 LNHDA, CDR2 SQIVND (reference sequence). CDR3 amino acids: CASWRRGGTGELFF. The CDR3, as DNA: TGTGCCAGTTGGCGGCGGGGTGGCACCGGGGAGCTGTTTTTT. Filled out from reference TRBV19 and TRBJ2-2, the complete variable domain reads DGGITQSPKYLFRKEGQNVTLSCEQNLNHDAMYWYRQDPGQGLRLIYYSQIVNDFQKGDIAEGYSVSREKKESFPLTVTSAQKNPTAFYLCASWRRGGTGELFFGEGSRLTVL.

The chain links TRBV2 to TRBJ1-5; 9 nucleotides agree with TRBD1. Germline V gene lookup returns CDR1 SNHLY and CDR2 FYNNEI. With V trimmed by 8 bases and J by 7 bases, 18 bases remained unmatched. There are 17 residues in the CDR3. As DNA, the CDR3 is TGTGCCAGCGAGGCCCCGGGACAGGGTAGTGTGGGGCAGCCCCAGCATTTT. Its translation: CASEAPGQGSVGQPQHF.

The V gene is TRBV27, the J gene TRBJ2-1; a weak D match, TRBD1 (6 bases). Germline lookup yields CDR1 MNHEY and CDR2 SMNVEV (reference sequence). CDR3 length: 17 residues. The ends were cut back, 7 bases at V and 0 bases at J, with 19 bases in the middle. The CDR3 DNA follows: TGTGCCAGCACCCGAATTCGAGGGGGAAGCTCCTACAATGAGCAGTTCTTC. This sequence encodes CASTRIRGGSSYNEQFF.

The chain is built from TRBV5-6 and TRBJ1-3; no clear D gene. Germline loops: CDR1 SGHDT, CDR2 YYEEEE. Trimming pared 3 bases from V and 0 bases from J, leaving 13 bases between. The CDR3 is 16 amino acids. Here the CDR3 DNA reads TGTGCCAGCAGCTCCCTTCGACGGGACTCTGGAAACACCATATATTTT. This codes for CASSSLRRDSGNTIYF.